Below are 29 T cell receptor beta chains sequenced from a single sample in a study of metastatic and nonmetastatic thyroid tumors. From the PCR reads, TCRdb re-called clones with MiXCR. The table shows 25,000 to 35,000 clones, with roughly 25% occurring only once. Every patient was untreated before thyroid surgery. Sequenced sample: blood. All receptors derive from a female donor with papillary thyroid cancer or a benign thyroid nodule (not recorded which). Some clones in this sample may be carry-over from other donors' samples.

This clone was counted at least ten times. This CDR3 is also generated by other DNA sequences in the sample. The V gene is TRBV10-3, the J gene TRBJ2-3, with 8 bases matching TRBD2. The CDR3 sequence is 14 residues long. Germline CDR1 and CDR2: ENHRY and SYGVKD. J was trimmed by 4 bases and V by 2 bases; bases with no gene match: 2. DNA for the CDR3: TGTGCCATCAGTGAGCCGGGGGGGTCAGATACGCAGTATTTT. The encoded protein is CAISEPGGSDTQYF.

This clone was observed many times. The chain's CDR3 is CATTPRAETYNEQFF. CDR3 nucleotide sequence: TGTGCCACGACCCCCCGGGCAGAAACCTACAATGAGCAGTTCTTC. The genes are TRBV11-2 and TRBJ2-1; D unclear. CDR3 size: 15 residues. Trimming pared 10 bases from V and 2 bases from J, leaving 18 bases between. The germline V gene has CDR1 SGHAT and CDR2 FQNNGV.

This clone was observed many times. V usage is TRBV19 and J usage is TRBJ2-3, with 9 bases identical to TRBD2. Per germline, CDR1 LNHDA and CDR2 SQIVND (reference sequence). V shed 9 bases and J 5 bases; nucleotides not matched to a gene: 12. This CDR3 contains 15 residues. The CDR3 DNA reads TGTGCCAGCAGCCGCGGGGGCGGGAGGGGAGATACGCAGTATTTT. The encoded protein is CASSRGGGRGDTQYF.

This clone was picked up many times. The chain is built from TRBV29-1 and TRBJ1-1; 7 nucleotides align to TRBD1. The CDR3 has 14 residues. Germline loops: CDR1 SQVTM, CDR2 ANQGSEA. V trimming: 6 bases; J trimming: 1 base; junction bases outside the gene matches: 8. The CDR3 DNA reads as TGCAGCGTCGACCCCAGGACAGGGAACACTGAAGCTTTCTTT. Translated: CSVDPRTGNTEAFF.

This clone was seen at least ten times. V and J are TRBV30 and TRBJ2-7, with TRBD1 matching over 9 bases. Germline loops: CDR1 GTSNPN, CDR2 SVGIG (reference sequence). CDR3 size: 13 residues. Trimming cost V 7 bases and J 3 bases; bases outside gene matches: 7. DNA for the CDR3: TGTGCCTTCTCGACAGGGGGGCACTACGAGCAGTACTTC. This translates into CAFSTGGHYEQYF.

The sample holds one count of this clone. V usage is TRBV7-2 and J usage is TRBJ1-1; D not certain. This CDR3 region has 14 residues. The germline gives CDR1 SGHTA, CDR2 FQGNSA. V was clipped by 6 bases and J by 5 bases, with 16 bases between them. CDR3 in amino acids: CASRNGPQCTEAFF. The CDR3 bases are TGTGCCAGCAGAAATGGGCCCCAATGTACTGAAGCTTTCTTT.

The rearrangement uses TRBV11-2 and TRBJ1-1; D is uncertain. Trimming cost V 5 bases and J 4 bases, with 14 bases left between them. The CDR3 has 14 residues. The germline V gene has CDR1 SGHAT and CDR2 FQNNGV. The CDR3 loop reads CASSLSYEATEAFF. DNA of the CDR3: TGTGCCAGCAGCCTCAGCTACGAGGCCACTGAAGCTTTCTTT.

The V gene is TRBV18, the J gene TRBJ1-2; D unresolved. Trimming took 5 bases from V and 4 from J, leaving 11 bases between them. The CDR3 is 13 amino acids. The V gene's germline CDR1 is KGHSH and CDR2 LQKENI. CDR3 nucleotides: TGTGCCAGCTCATCGGCTCAGACCTATGGCTACACCTTC. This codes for CASSSAQTYGYTF.

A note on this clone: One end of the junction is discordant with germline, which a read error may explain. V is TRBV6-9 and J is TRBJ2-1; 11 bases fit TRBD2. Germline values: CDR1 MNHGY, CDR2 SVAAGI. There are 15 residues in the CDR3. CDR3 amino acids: CASSDSGLAANEQFF. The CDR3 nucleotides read TGTGCCAGCAGTGATTCGGGACTAGCGGCCAATGAGCAGTTCTTC.

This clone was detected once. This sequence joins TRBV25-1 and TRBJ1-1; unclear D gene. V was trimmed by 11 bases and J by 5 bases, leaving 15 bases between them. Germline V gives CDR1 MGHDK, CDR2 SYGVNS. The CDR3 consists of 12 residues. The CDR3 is CAFKGYRTEAFF. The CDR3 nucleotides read TGTGCCTTCAAAGGGTATCGGACTGAAGCTTTCTTT.

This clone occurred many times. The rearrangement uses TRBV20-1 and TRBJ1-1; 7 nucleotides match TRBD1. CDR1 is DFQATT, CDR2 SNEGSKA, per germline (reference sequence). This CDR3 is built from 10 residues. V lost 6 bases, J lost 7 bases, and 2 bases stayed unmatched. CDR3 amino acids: CSARDSEAFF. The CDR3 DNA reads TGCAGTGCCAGGGACAGTGAAGCTTTCTTT.

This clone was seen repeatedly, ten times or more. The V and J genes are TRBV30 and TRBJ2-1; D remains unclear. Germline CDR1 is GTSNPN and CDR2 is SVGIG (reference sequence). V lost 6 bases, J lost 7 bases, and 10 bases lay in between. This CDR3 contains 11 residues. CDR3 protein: CACEQRNEQFF. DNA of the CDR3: TGTGCCTGTGAGCAGAGGAATGAGCAGTTCTTC.

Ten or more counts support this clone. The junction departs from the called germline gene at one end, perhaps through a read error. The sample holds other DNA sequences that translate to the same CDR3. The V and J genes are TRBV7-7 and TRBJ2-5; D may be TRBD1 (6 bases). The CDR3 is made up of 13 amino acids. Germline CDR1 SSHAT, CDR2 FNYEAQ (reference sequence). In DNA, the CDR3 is TGTGCTAGCAGCTTAGTCCAGGGGGAGACCCAGTACTTC. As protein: CASSLVQGETQYF. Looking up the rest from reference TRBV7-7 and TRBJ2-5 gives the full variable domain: GAGVSQSPRYKVTKRGQDVTLRCDPISSHATLYWYQQALGQGPEFLTYFNYEAQPDKSGLPSDRFSAERPEGSISTLTIQRTEQRDSAMYRCASSLVQGETQYFGPGTRLLVL.

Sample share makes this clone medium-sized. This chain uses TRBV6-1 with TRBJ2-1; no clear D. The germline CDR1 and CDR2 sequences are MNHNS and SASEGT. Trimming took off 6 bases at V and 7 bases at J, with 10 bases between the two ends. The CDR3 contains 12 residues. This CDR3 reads CASSNTLNEQFF. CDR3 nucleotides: TGTGCCAGCAGCAATACTTTGAATGAGCAGTTCTTC.

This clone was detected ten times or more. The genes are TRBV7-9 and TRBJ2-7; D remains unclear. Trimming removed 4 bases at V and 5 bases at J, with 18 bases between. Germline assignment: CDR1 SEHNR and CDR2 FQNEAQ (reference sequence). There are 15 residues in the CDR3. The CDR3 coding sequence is TGTGCCAGCAGCTCTCCGACGCTCGGGTCCCACGAGCAGTACTTC. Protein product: CASSSPTLGSHEQYF.

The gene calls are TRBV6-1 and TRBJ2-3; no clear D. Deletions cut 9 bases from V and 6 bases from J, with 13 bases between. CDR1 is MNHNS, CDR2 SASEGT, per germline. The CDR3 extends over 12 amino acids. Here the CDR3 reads CARSQFFDTQYF. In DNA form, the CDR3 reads TGTGCCAGAAGTCAATTCTTTGATACGCAGTATTTT.

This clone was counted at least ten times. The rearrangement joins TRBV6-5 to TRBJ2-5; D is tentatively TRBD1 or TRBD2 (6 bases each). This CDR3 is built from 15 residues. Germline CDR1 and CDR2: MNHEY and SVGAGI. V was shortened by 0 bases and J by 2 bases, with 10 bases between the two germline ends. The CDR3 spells CASSYSGGVQETQYF. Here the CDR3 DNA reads TGTGCCAGCAGTTACTCGGGGGGCGTACAAGAGACCCAGTACTTC.

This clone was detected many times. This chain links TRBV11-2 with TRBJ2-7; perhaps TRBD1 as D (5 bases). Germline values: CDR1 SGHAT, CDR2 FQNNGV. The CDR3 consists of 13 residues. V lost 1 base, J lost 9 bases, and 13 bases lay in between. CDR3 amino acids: CASSLGQRLGQYF. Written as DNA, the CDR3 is TGTGCCAGCAGCTTAGGACAGCGCCTCGGGCAGTACTTC.

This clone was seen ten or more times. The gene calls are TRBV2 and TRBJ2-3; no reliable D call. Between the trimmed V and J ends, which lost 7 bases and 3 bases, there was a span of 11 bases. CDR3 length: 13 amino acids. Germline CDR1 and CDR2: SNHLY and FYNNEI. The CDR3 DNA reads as TGTGCCAGCACAATTCGCGAAACAGATACGCAGTATTTT. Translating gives CASTIRETDTQYF.

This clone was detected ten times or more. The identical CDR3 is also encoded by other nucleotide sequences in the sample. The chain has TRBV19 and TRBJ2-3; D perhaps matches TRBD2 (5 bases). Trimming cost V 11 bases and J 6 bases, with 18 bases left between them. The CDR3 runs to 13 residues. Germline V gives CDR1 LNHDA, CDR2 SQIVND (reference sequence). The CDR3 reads CALTAELVDTQYF. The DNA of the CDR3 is TGTGCCCTTACCGCCGAACTAGTCGATACGCAGTATTTT.

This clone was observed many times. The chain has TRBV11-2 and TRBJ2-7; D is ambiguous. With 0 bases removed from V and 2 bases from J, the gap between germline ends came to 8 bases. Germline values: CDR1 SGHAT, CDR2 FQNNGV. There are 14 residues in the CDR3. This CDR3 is CASSLDGTTYEQYF. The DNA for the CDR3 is TGTGCCAGCAGCTTAGACGGCACGACCTACGAGCAGTACTTC.

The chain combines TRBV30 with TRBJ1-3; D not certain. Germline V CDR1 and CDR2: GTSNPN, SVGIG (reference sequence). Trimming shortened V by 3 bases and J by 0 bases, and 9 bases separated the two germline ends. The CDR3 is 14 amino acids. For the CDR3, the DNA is TGTGCCTGGAGCTCCGGACTCTCTGGAAACACCATATATTTT. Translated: CAWSSGLSGNTIYF.

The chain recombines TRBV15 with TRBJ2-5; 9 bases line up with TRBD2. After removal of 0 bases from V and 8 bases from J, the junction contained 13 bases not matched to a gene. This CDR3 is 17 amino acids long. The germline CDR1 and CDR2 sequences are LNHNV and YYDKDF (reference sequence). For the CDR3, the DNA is TGTGCCACCAGCAGAGATCGGAGCGGGAGGCAACAATATACCCAGTACTTC. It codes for CATSRDRSGRQQYTQYF.

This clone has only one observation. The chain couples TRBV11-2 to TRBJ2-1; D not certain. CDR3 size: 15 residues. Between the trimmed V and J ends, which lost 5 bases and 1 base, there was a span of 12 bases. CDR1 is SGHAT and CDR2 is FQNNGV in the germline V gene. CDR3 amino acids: CASSLYAGSYNEQFF. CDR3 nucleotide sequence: TGTGCCAGCAGCCTTTACGCCGGTTCCTACAATGAGCAGTTCTTC.

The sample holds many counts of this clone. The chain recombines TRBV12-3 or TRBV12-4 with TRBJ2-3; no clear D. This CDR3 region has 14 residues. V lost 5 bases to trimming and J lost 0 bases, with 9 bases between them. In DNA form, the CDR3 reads TGTGCCAGCAGTGCCGATCATAGCACAGATACGCAGTATTTT. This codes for CASSADHSTDTQYF.

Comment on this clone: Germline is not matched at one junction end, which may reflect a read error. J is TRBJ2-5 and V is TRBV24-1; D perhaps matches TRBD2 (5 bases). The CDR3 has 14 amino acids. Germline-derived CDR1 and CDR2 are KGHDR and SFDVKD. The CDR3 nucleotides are TGTGCCACCAGTGTCGACGGGAACCAGGAGACCCAGTACTTC. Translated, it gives CATSVDGNQETQYF.

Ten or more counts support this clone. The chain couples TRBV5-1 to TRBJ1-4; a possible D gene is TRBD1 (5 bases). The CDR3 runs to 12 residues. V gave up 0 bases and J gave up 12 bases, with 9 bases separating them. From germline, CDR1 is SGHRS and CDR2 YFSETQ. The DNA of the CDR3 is TGCGCCAGCAGCTTGGAGGGGAGGGAACTGTTTTTT. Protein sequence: CASSLEGRELFF. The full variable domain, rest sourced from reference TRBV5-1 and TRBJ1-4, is KAGVTQTPRYLIKTRGQQVTLSCSPISGHRSVSWYQQTPGQGLQFLFEYFSETQRNKGNFPGRFSGRQFSNSRSEMNVSTLELGDSALYLCASSLEGRELFFGSGTQLSVL.

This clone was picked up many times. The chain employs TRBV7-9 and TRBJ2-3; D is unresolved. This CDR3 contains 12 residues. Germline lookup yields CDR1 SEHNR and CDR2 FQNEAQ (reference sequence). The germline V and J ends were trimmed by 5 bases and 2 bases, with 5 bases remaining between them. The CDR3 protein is CASSPNTDTQYF. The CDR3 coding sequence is TGTGCCAGCAGCCCAAACACAGATACGCAGTATTTT. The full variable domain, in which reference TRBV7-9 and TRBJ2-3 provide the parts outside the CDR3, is DTGVSQNPRHKITKRGQNVTFRCDPISEHNRLYWYRQTLGQGPEFLTYFQNEAQLEKSRLLSDRFSAERPKGSFSTLEIQRTEQGDSAMYLCASSPNTDTQYFGPGTRLTVL.

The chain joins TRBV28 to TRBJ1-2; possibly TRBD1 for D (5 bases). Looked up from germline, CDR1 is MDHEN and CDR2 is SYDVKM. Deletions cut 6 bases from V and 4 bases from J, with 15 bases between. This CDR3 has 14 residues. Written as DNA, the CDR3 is TGTGCCAGCAGAAAGATACAGGTTGGCTATGGCTACACCTTC. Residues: CASRKIQVGYGYTF.